Below, 9 T cell receptor beta chains from the same sample are listed, as sequenced in a study of cytomegalovirus exposure and HLA in healthy donors. Sequencing was performed with immunoSEQ multiplex PCR; in TCRdb, only in-frame clones are kept and a portion is missing. Of about 56,000 clones in the sample, over 90% were seen once. Sequenced: PBMCs. These receptors were obtained from a young woman in good health and CMV-seronegative.

The chain carries TRBV7-9 and TRBJ1-2; tentative D call: TRBD1 (5 bases). CDR1 is SEHNR, CDR2 FQNEAQ, per germline (reference sequence). The CDR3 loop spans 16 amino acids. V lost 3 bases to trimming and J lost 4 bases, with 18 bases between them. CDR3 amino acids: CASSFNNPRGSYGYTF. For the CDR3, the DNA is TGTGCCAGCAGCTTTAACAACCCTCGGGGGAGCTATGGCTACACCTTC.

V usage is TRBV11-2 and J usage is TRBJ2-7, with D possibly TRBD1 on 6 matching bases. Germline V gene lookup returns CDR1 SGHAT and CDR2 FQNNGV. The length of the CDR3 is 14 residues. V lost 3 bases and J lost 2, with 11 bases in between. CDR3 DNA sequence: TGTGCCAGCAGCTTCGGGACAAGGACCTACGAGCAGTACTTC. The encoded protein is CASSFGTRTYEQYF.

The rearrangement links TRBV29-1 to TRBJ1-2; 7 bases match TRBD1. Germline loops: CDR1 SQVTM, CDR2 ANQGSEA. V lost 7 bases to trimming and J lost 8 bases; unmatched junction nucleotides: 10. The CDR3 runs 12 residues. For the CDR3, the DNA is TGCAGCGCTTTATTCGGACAGGAAGGCTACACCTTC. This translates into CSALFGQEGYTF.

J is TRBJ2-3 and V is TRBV11-2, with TRBD1 matching 9 bases. The V and J ends lost 5 bases and 1 base, in that order; junction bases with no gene match: 7. The V gene's germline CDR1 is SGHAT and CDR2 FQNNGV. The CDR3 consists of 16 residues. CDR3 coding DNA: TGTGCCAGCAGCGTTCGACAGGGGGTGGGCACAGATACGCAGTATTTT. The encoded protein is CASSVRQGVGTDTQYF.

The chain uses TRBV5-4 and TRBJ1-2, with unresolved D. V was trimmed by 2 bases and J by 4 bases, leaving 3 bases between them. This CDR3 comprises 11 residues. In germline, CDR1 is SGHNT, CDR2 YYREEE (reference sequence). The CDR3 coding sequence is TGTGCCAGCAGCTTCGGCTATGGCTACACCTTC. Translating gives CASSFGYGYTF.

This chain links TRBV9 with TRBJ2-2; 7 bases align to TRBD2. V was clipped by 7 bases and J by 6 bases; unmatched bases: 12. Germline CDR1 and CDR2: SGDLS and YYNGEE. The CDR3 covers 15 residues. DNA for the CDR3: TGTGCCAGCGCGGGAGCGGGGCGGGGCGCCGGGGAGCTGTTTTTT. Translated, it gives CASAGAGRGAGELFF.

The genes are TRBV11-2 and TRBJ2-3; D is ambiguous. This CDR3 has 13 amino acids. Per germline, CDR1 SGHAT and CDR2 FQNNGV. V gave up 2 bases and J gave up 1 base, with 4 bases separating them. The CDR3 DNA is TGTGCCAGCAGCTTATCCGGCACAGATACGCAGTATTTT. As protein: CASSLSGTDTQYF.

The CDR3 DNA sequence: TGTGCCAGCAGCTTAAGTTCGGGGGGGTTTGGCAATGAGCAGTTCTTC. Residues: CASSLSSGGFGNEQFF. J is TRBJ2-1 and V is TRBV7-2, with TRBD2 matching 8 bases. V lost 2 bases, J lost 6 bases, and 9 bases stayed unmatched. CDR3 length: 16 residues. Germline V lookup: CDR1 SGHTA, CDR2 FQGNSA.

This clone was seen just once. The chain carries TRBV29-1 and TRBJ1-1; D possibly corresponds to TRBD1 (5 bases). With 7 bases removed from V and 1 base from J, the gap between germline ends came to 13 bases. This CDR3 contains 13 residues. Germline CDR1 SQVTM, CDR2 ANQGSEA. The CDR3 here is CSGRGGRNTEAFF. The CDR3 DNA follows: TGCAGCGGTCGGGGGGGGAGGAACACTGAAGCTTTCTTT. Using reference TRBV29-1 and TRBJ1-1 for the parts outside the CDR3, the full variable domain is SAVISQKPSRDICQRGTSLTIQCQVDSQVTMMFWYRQQPGQSLTLIATANQGSEATYESGFVIDKFPISRPNLTFSTLTVSNMSPEDSSIYLCSGRGGRNTEAFFGQGTRLTVV.